This T cell receptor beta chain was identified during a study of metastatic and nonmetastatic thyroid tumors (dated by TCRdb to the early 2020s). General notes on the study: Repertoires from peripheral blood and from tumor or nodule tissue samples of malignant and benign thyroid patients were compared. Findings and caveats that apply to the study as a whole: TCR beta diversity was reported as significantly higher in malignant tumors than in benign nodules, in both blood and tumor samples.

This clone was counted at least ten times. Its antigen has not been determined. Per-base qualities were not stored, and no clone one base away is much larger. Per the germline V gene, KGHSH is the CDR1 and LQKENI is the CDR2. V gives up 5 bases and J gives up 8 bases, and the segment between their germline ends measures 12 bases. Counted from cysteine to phenylalanine, this CDR3 has 13 amino acids. Of the read, only the CDR3 DNA is kept; its 39 bases are in frame from base 1. Preparation of the library involved PCR. Data came from an Illumina HiSeq 4000. High-throughput sequencing was used to profile the CDR3 region of the TCR beta-chain in every patient. As for the authors' bioinformatics: CDR3 differences across clinicopathological groups were used to build a classifier for discriminating distant-metastatic papillary thyroid cancer patients. To measure repertoire diversity the researchers used the Shannon index, while the Morisita-Horn index served to gauge how similar the tumor and blood repertoires were. TCRdb ran its own pipeline on the public reads, namely fastp trimming at Q25 and MiXCR clone calling, and kept in-frame beta chains. These V and J calls originate from TCRdb's pipeline instead of the authors' own analysis. This sample gives approximately 82,000 clones in total; roughly an eighth of them show up just once. The ten top clones hold roughly 8.2% of the sample.

None of the patients had been given any treatment before thyroid surgery. Using T-cell receptor beta sequencing, the study looked back at clinical samples from patients collected from about 2011 to 2019. The sequenced sample was tumor tissue. This receptor chain uses TRBV18 and TRBJ1-4, with the D gene not clear enough to name. The origin of this receptor is a female donor with papillary thyroid cancer or a benign thyroid nodule (not recorded which). Some clones in this sample may be carry-over from other donors' samples. The DNA sequence reads TGTGCCAGCTCAGACGCGGGTTGGGAAAAACTGTTTTTT. Its amino acids are CASSDAGWEKLFF.